Described below is a single TCR beta chain sequence and its context. These data belong to a study of monozygotic twins with inflammatory bowel disease. Added by template switching were UMIs that each held a 6-nucleotide sample barcode. Using TCRalpha and TCRbeta cDNA, the researchers carried out two nested PCRs that lasted 16 and 9 cycles. Each CDR3 protein gets one entry in TCRdb, which reprocessed the 5' RACE reads and gives no DNA. The sample table includes under 150,000 distinct CDR3 sequences. There are 17 residues in the CDR3. Germline loops: CDR1 LGHNA, CDR2 YSLEER. The rearrangement uses TRBV4-3 and TRBJ1-5. The clonotype was recovered from a human donor with ulcerative colitis or Crohn's disease, or a healthy co-twin of an affected twin (not recorded which). Sequencing was performed on blood. The CDR3 protein is CASSQDGTSWGNQPQHF.